These T cell receptor beta chains were read from a single sample in a study of shared clonotypes between healthy human individuals. The table came from immunoSEQ multiplex PCR; TCRdb's copy has only in-frame clones and leaves some out. The sample gives about 2.4 million clones, over 85% of which show up once; roughly 0.36% is in the top ten. The material sequenced was naive CD4+ T cells from PBMCs. The source is a man younger than 35 in good health. Some clones in this sample may be carry-over from other donors' samples. Each CDR3 is given with its conserved first and last residue. Fields, in order: D gene, J gene, clone size, V gene, CDR3 protein, CDR3 DNA. A D gene is named only where the DNA matches it firmly. For some rows the clone size is stated as once, few or many, or as a class when expanded; others skip it.

D gene: -; J gene: TRBJ1-1; clone size: once; V gene: TRBV5-8; CDR3 protein: CASSRGGSPFGTEAFF; CDR3 DNA: TGTGCCAGCAGCCGGGGGGGGTCCCCTTTCGGCACTGAAGCTTTCTTT
D gene: TRBD2; J gene: TRBJ2-3; clone size: -; V gene: TRBV5-4; CDR3 protein: CASSSGTTPGTQYF; CDR3 DNA: TGTGCCAGCAGCTCCGGGACTACCCCTGGTACGCAGTATTTT
D gene: TRBD1; J gene: TRBJ2-1; clone size: -; V gene: TRBV7-9; CDR3 protein: CASSPSGGEQFF; CDR3 DNA: TGTGCCAGCAGCCCATCAGGGGGTGAGCAGTTCTTC
D gene: -; J gene: TRBJ2-3; clone size: -; V gene: TRBV7-3; CDR3 protein: CASSLTRSTDTQYF; CDR3 DNA: TGTGCCAGCAGCTTAACGCGGTCCACAGATACGCAGTATTTT
D gene: -; J gene: TRBJ2-7; clone size: -; V gene: TRBV11-1; CDR3 protein: CASSLVSTGSYEQYF; CDR3 DNA: TGTGCCAGCAGCTTAGTTAGTACAGGGAGCTACGAGCAGTACTTC
D gene: TRBD2; J gene: TRBJ2-7; clone size: -; V gene: TRBV28; CDR3 protein: CASSLPGLAGRSGEQYF; CDR3 DNA: TGTGCCAGCAGTCTCCCAGGACTAGCGGGACGATCTGGGGAGCAGTACTTC
D gene: TRBD1; J gene: TRBJ2-3; clone size: -; V gene: TRBV10-2; CDR3 protein: CASSELGRGLADTQYF; CDR3 DNA: TGCGCCAGCAGTGAGTTAGGCAGGGGGTTGGCAGATACGCAGTATTTT
D gene: -; J gene: TRBJ1-1; clone size: -; V gene: TRBV20-1; CDR3 protein: CSASGTEAFF; CDR3 DNA: TGCAGTGCTAGTGGGACTGAAGCTTTCTTT
D gene: -; J gene: TRBJ2-2; clone size: -; V gene: TRBV5-1; CDR3 protein: CASKGVVGTGELFF; CDR3 DNA: TGCGCCAGCAAGGGGGTGGTAGGCACCGGGGAGCTGTTTTTT
D gene: TRBD1; J gene: TRBJ2-7; clone size: -; V gene: TRBV4-1; CDR3 protein: CASSQDRGTYEQYF; CDR3 DNA: TGCGCCAGCAGTCAGGACAGGGGGACCTACGAGCAGTACTTC
D gene: -; J gene: TRBJ2-5; clone size: -; V gene: TRBV2; CDR3 protein: CASRQVETQYF; CDR3 DNA: TGTGCCAGCCGACAGGTGGAGACCCAGTACTTC
D gene: TRBD1; J gene: TRBJ2-6; clone size: -; V gene: TRBV23-1; CDR3 protein: CASSTGQGVREAF; CDR3 DNA: TGCGCCAGCAGTACGGGACAGGGGGTCCGCGAGGCTTTC
D gene: -; J gene: TRBJ1-1; clone size: -; V gene: TRBV6-4; CDR3 protein: CASSEQGGTEAFF; CDR3 DNA: TGTGCCAGCAGTGAGCAGGGTGGGACTGAAGCTTTCTTT
D gene: -; J gene: TRBJ1-6; clone size: -; V gene: TRBV30; CDR3 protein: CAWSVRGTGFLTPLHF; CDR3 DNA: TGTGCCTGGAGTGTACGAGGGACGGGGTTCCTAACACCCCTCCACTTT
D gene: -; J gene: TRBJ1-1; clone size: once; V gene: TRBV2; CDR3 protein: CASSQTGRGAFF; CDR3 DNA: TGTGCCAGCAGTCAAACAGGGCGGGGAGCTTTCTTT
D gene: -; J gene: TRBJ2-5; clone size: -; V gene: TRBV7-8; CDR3 protein: CASSLTKLRTLQETQYF; CDR3 DNA: TGTGCCAGCAGCTTAACAAAACTTCGGACGCTCCAAGAGACCCAGTACTTC
D gene: -; J gene: TRBJ1-2; clone size: -; V gene: TRBV2; CDR3 protein: CASSDSGGPRGYTF; CDR3 DNA: TGTGCCAGCAGTGATTCCGGGGGACCTAGAGGCTACACCTTC
D gene: -; J gene: TRBJ1-1; clone size: once; V gene: TRBV28; CDR3 protein: CASSLGGGQPGEAFF; CDR3 DNA: TGTGCCAGCAGTTTGGGGGGGGGACAACCAGGTGAAGCTTTCTTT
D gene: TRBD1; J gene: TRBJ2-1; clone size: -; V gene: TRBV5-1; CDR3 protein: CASTDLADRDYNEQFF; CDR3 DNA: TGCGCCAGCACGGACTTAGCGGACAGGGACTACAATGAGCAGTTCTTC
D gene: TRBD1; J gene: TRBJ1-1; clone size: -; V gene: TRBV29-1; CDR3 protein: CSVSDRGTEAFF; CDR3 DNA: TGCAGCGTTTCGGACAGGGGCACTGAAGCTTTCTTT
D gene: TRBD1; J gene: TRBJ1-1; clone size: -; V gene: TRBV19; CDR3 protein: CASSVSTGADTEAFF; CDR3 DNA: TGTGCCAGTAGTGTCTCGACAGGGGCGGACACTGAAGCTTTCTTT
D gene: -; J gene: TRBJ2-5; clone size: once; V gene: TRBV30; CDR3 protein: CAWSVGGAGETQYF; CDR3 DNA: TGTGCCTGGAGTGTCGGGGGCGCGGGGGAGACCCAGTACTTC
D gene: -; J gene: TRBJ2-3; clone size: -; V gene: TRBV28; CDR3 protein: CASSDRVRLYPTDTQYF; CDR3 DNA: TGTGCCAGCAGTGACCGGGTCAGACTATACCCCACAGATACGCAGTATTTT
D gene: -; J gene: TRBJ2-2; clone size: -; V gene: TRBV4-1; CDR3 protein: CASSQARAPGELFF; CDR3 DNA: TGCGCCAGCAGCCAAGCCCGTGCGCCCGGGGAGCTGTTTTTT
D gene: TRBD1; J gene: TRBJ1-1; clone size: -; V gene: TRBV18; CDR3 protein: CASSRLQGQFGTEAFF; CDR3 DNA: TGTGCCAGCTCACGTCTACAGGGACAGTTCGGCACTGAAGCTTTCTTT
D gene: TRBD1; J gene: TRBJ2-3; clone size: -; V gene: TRBV5-4; CDR3 protein: CASSLEGTGTDTQYF; CDR3 DNA: TGTGCCAGCAGCTTGGAAGGGACAGGTACCGATACGCAGTATTTT
D gene: -; J gene: TRBJ1-4; clone size: -; V gene: TRBV28; CDR3 protein: CASRVQGLSNEKLFF; CDR3 DNA: TGTGCCAGCAGAGTTCAGGGGCTCTCTAATGAAAAACTGTTTTTT
D gene: -; J gene: TRBJ2-7; clone size: -; V gene: TRBV5-5; CDR3 protein: CASSLEARGSRDEQYF; CDR3 DNA: TGTGCCAGCAGCTTGGAGGCCAGGGGATCACGGGACGAGCAGTACTTC